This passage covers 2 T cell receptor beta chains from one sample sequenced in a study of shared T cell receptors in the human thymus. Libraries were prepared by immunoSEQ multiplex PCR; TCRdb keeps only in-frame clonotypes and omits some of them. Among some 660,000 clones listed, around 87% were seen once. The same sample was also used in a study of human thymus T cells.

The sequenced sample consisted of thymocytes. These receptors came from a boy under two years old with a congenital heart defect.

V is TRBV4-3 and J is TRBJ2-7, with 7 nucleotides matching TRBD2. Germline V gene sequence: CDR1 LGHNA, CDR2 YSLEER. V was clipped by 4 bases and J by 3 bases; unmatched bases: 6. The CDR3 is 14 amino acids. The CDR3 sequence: CASSRPTSRYEQYF. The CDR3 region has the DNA TGCGCCAGCAGCCGACCGACTAGCCGCTACGAGCAGTACTTC.

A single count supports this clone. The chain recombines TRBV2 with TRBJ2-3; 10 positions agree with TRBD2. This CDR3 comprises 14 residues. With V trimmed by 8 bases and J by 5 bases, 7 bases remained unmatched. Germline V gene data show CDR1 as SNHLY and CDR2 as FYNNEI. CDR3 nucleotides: TGTGCCAGCCCTTTAAGCGGGAGGGGAGATACGCAGTATTTT. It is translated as CASPLSGRGDTQYF.